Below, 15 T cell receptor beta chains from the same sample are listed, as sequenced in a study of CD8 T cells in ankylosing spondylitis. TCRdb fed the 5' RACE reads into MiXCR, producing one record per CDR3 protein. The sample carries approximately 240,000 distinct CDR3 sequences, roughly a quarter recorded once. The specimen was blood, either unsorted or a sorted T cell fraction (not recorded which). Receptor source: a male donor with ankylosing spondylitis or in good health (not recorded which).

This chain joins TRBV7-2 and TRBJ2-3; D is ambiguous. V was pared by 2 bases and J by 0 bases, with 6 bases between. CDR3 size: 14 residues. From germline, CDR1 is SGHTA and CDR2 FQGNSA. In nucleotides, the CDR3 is TGTGCCAGCAGCTTAATACTTAGCACAGATACGCAGTATTTT. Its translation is CASSLILSTDTQYF.

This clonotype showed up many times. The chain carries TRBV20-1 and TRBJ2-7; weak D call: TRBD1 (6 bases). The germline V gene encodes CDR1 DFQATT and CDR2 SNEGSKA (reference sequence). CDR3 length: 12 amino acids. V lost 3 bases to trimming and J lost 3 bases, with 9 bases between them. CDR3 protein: CSARDRYYEQYF. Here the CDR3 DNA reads TGCAGTGCTAGGGACAGATACTACGAGCAGTACTTC.

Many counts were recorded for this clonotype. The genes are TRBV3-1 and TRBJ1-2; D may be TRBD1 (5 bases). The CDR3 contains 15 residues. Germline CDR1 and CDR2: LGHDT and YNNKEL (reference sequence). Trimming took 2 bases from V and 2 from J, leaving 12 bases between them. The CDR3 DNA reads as TGTGCCAGCAGCCAACTGGGACTTACGAACTATGGCTACACCTTC. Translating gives CASSQLGLTNYGYTF.

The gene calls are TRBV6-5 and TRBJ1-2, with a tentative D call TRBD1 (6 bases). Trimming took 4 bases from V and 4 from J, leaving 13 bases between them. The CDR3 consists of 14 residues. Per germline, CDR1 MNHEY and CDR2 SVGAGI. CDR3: CASSSIGGTYGYTF. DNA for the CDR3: TGTGCCAGCAGTTCGATCGGGGGCACCTATGGCTACACCTTC.

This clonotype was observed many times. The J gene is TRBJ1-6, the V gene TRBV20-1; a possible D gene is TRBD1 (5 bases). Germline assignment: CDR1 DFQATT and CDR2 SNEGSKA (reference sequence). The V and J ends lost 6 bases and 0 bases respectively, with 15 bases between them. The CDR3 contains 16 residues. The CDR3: CSARDSTSSYNSPLHF. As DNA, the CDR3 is TGCAGTGCCAGGGACTCTACGAGCTCCTATAATTCACCCCTCCACTTT.

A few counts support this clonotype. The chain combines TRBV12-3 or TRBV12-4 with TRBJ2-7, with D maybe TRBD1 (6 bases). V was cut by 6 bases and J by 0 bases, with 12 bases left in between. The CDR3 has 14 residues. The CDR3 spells CASRPDRSSYEQYF. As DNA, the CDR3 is TGTGCCAGCAGGCCCGACAGGAGCTCCTACGAGCAGTACTTC.

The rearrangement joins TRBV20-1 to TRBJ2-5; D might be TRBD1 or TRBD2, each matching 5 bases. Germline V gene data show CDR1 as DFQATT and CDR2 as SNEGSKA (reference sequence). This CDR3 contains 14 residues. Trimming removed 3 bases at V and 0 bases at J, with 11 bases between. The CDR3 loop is CSASFGTHQETQYF. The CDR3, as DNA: TGCAGTGCTAGCTTCGGGACGCACCAAGAGACCCAGTACTTC.

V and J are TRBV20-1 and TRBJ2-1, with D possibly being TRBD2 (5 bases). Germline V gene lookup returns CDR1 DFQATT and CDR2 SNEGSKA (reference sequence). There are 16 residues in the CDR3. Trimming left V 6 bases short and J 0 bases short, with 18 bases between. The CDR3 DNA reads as TGCAGTGCCGTCGATACTAGTTTAGACTCCTACAATGAGCAGTTCTTC. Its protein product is CSAVDTSLDSYNEQFF.

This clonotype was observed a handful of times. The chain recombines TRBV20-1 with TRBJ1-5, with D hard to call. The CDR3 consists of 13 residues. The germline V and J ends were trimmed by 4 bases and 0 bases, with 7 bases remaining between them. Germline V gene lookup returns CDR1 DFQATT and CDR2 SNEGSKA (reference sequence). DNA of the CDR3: TGCAGTGCTATAGAGGTTAGCAATCAGCCCCAGCATTTT. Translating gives CSAIEVSNQPQHF.

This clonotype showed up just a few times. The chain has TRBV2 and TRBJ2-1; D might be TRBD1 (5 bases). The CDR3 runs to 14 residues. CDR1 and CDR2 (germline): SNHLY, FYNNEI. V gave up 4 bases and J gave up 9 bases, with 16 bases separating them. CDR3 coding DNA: TGTGCCAGCAGTGGACAGATAGGGCTAGGTGAGCAGTTCTTC. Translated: CASSGQIGLGEQFF.

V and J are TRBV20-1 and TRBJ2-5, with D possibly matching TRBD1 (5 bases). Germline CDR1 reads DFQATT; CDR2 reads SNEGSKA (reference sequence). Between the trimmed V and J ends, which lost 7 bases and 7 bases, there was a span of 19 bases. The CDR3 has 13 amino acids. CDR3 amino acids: CSGPGAPTLTQYF. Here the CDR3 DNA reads TGCAGTGGGCCTGGGGCCCCCACGCTGACCCAGTACTTC.

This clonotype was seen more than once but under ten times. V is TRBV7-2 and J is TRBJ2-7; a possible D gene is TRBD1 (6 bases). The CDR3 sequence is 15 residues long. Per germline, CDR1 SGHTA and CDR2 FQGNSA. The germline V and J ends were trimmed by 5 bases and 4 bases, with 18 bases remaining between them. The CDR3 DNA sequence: TGTGCCAGCAGCCGAACAGGGAGAGGGGCTTACGAGCAGTACTTC. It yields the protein CASSRTGRGAYEQYF.

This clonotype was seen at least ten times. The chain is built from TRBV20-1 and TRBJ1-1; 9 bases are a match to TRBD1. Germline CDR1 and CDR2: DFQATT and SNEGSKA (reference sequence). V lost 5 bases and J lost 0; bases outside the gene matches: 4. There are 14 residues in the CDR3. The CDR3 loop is CSAGTGTMNTEAFF. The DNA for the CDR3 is TGCAGTGCTGGGACAGGGACGATGAACACTGAAGCTTTCTTT.

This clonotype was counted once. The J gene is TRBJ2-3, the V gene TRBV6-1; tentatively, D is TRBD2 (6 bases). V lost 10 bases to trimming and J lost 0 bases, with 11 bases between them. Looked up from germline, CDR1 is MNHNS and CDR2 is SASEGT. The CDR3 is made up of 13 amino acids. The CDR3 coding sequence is TGTGCCAACTCGGAGGGCAGCACAGATACGCAGTATTTT. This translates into CANSEGSTDTQYF.

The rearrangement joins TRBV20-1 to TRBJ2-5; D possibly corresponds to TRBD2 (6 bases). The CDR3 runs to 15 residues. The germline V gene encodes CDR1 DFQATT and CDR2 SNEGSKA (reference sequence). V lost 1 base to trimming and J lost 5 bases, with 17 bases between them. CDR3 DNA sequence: TGCAGTGCTAGAGCCGCAGTCGCGGCGGGGGAGACCCAGTACTTC. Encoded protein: CSARAAVAAGETQYF.